A single sample is the source of the 14 T cell receptor beta chains below, sequenced in a study of beta chain features in type 1 diabetes. Expressed TCRB transcripts were sequenced after all isolated RNA was converted to cDNA. Generated by immunoSEQ multiplex PCR, the TCRdb table keeps only in-frame clones and is missing some. The data contain over 700,000 clones, roughly a sixth of them seen just once; the ten biggest clones take up roughly 0.025%. Sequencing was done on a sample of naive CD4+ T cells from blood. These TCRs come from a woman aged 18 to 35 in good health.

The V call is TRBV7-2, the J call TRBJ2-5, with TRBD2 matching over 12 bases. Per germline, CDR1 SGHTA and CDR2 FQGNSA. The CDR3 runs to 16 residues. J was trimmed by 5 bases and V by 3 bases; bases with no gene match: 7. CDR3 coding DNA: TGTGCCAGCAGCTTGACTAGCGGGAGTCAAGGGGAGACCCAGTACTTC. This gives the protein CASSLTSGSQGETQYF.

V is TRBV2 and J is TRBJ2-5; D not resolved. CDR3 length equals 14 residues. Germline CDR1 is SNHLY and CDR2 is FYNNEI. The V end was cut by 4 bases, the J end by 4 bases, with 13 bases between. CDR3 loop: CASSVGSWGETQYF. The CDR3 bases are TGTGCCAGCAGTGTTGGGTCATGGGGAGAGACCCAGTACTTC. Full variable domain (remainder filled in from reference TRBV2 and TRBJ2-5): EPEVTQTPSHQVTQMGQEVILRCVPISNHLYFYWYRQILGQKVEFLVSFYNNEISEKSEIFDDQFSVERPDGSNFTLKIRSTKLEDSAMYFCASSVGSWGETQYFGPGTRLLVL.

This clone was detected a few times. The V call is TRBV9, the J call TRBJ2-1; TRBD1 is a possible D gene (5 bases). The CDR3 consists of 15 residues. Deletions cut 4 bases from V and 7 bases from J, with 18 bases between. Germline V CDR1 and CDR2: SGDLS, YYNGEE. DNA of the CDR3: TGTGCCAGCAGCCAGGTAGTAGCAGGGCTGAATGAGCAGTTCTTC. Its protein is CASSQVVAGLNEQFF.

This clone was picked up a small number of times. This chain links TRBV15 with TRBJ2-1; 7 bases line up with TRBD1. J lost 10 bases, V lost 1 base, and 10 bases had no gene match. CDR3 length: 15 residues. Germline V gives CDR1 LNHNV, CDR2 YYDKDF (reference sequence). The CDR3 DNA follows: TGTGCCACCAGCAGAGCGCCGCTACAGGGGCGGGAGCAGTTCTTC. Amino acid sequence: CATSRAPLQGREQFF.

The chain combines TRBV14 with TRBJ2-1, with 8 bases identical to TRBD2. This CDR3 comprises 15 residues. Germline loops: CDR1 SGHDN, CDR2 FVKESK. Germline trimming cut 5 bases from V and 3 bases from J; bases unmatched to any gene: 6. CDR3 nucleotide sequence: TGTGCCAGCAGCGGAGCCGGGACTAGCTACAATGAGCAGTTCTTC. Amino acid sequence: CASSGAGTSYNEQFF.

CDR3 nucleotides: TGTGCCAGTAGTATAGGACAGGAAAATAGCAATCAGCCCCAGCATTTT. This translates into CASSIGQENSNQPQHF. The chain links TRBV19 to TRBJ1-5, with D maybe TRBD1 (6 bases). Per germline, CDR1 LNHDA and CDR2 SQIVND (reference sequence). The V end was cut by 1 base, the J end by 0 bases, with 10 bases between. The CDR3 has 16 amino acids.

CDR3 in amino acids: CATSRGSSYDDEQFF. DNA of the CDR3: TGTGCCACCAGCAGAGGTTCTAGTTATGACGATGAGCAGTTCTTC. The genes are TRBV15 and TRBJ2-1; no clear D. V shed 1 base and J shed 8 bases, with 15 bases lying between them. This CDR3 contains 15 residues. Germline CDR1 reads LNHNV; CDR2 reads YYDKDF (reference sequence).

As DNA, the CDR3 is TGTGCCAGCAGCACGGAGGGGGAAAACACTGAAGCTTTCTTT. It encodes CASSTEGENTEAFF. The V and J genes are TRBV9 and TRBJ1-1, with D possibly TRBD1 on 6 matching bases. The CDR3 extends over 14 amino acids. CDR1 is SGDLS, CDR2 YYNGEE, per germline. V lost 4 bases to trimming and J lost 2 bases, with 12 bases between them.

This clone was observed a few times. J is TRBJ2-1 and V is TRBV4-1; 10 bases fit TRBD2. Germline V CDR1 and CDR2: MGHRA, YSYEKL. There are 15 residues in the CDR3. The junction had 7 bases not matched to a gene; V was cut back by 4 bases and J by 7 bases. CDR3 sequence: CASSPSGRGGNEQFF. For the CDR3, the DNA is TGCGCCAGCAGCCCGAGCGGGAGGGGGGGTAATGAGCAGTTCTTC.

This rearrangement joins TRBV15 to TRBJ2-2; no definite D call. Germline lookup yields CDR1 LNHNV and CDR2 YYDKDF (reference sequence). The CDR3 totals 14 residues. The V gene lost 2 bases and the J gene lost 6 bases, with 10 bases spanning the gap. The CDR3 bases are TGTGCCACCAGCAGACAGAGTGGGTCCGGGGAGCTGTTTTTT. Its protein product is CATSRQSGSGELFF.

This clone came up a few times. The rearrangement links TRBV10-3 to TRBJ1-5, with D tentatively TRBD1 (6 bases). The CDR3 has 14 amino acids. Trimming took off 6 bases at V and 2 bases at J, with 11 bases between the two ends. CDR1 and CDR2 from the germline V gene are ENHRY and SYGVKD. The CDR3 reads CAISPGDGNQPQHF. DNA for the CDR3: TGTGCCATCAGCCCAGGGGATGGCAATCAGCCCCAGCATTTT.

Only a few counts were recorded for this clone. The chain recombines TRBV4-2 with TRBJ2-1; D possibly corresponds to TRBD2 (5 bases). The germline gives CDR1 LGHNA, CDR2 YNFKEQ. The CDR3 is made up of 14 amino acids. Trimming removed 5 bases from V and 7 bases from J, with 15 bases in between. As DNA, the CDR3 is TGTGCCAGCAGCTTGGCCGTGTTAGCGAATGAGCAGTTCTTC. This sequence encodes CASSLAVLANEQFF.

The DNA for the CDR3 is TGTGCCAGTAGTATGTCCGGGAGAAGCTCCTACGAGCAGTACTTC. Protein: CASSMSGRSSYEQYF. The rearrangement links TRBV19 to TRBJ2-7; D possibly corresponds to TRBD2 (6 bases). Trimming stripped 3 bases from V and 0 bases from J, with 12 bases between. CDR3 length: 15 residues. The V gene's germline CDR1 is LNHDA and CDR2 SQIVND (reference sequence).

Regarding this clone: Other DNA sequences within the sample encode an identical CDR3. The DNA for the CDR3 is TGTGCCAGCAGCCTTGGGCAGGGCACAGATACGCAGTATTTT. This sequence encodes CASSLGQGTDTQYF. The rearrangement uses TRBV11-2 and TRBJ2-3; no clear D. Germline V gene data show CDR1 as SGHAT and CDR2 as FQNNGV. The V end lost 5 bases, the J end lost 1 base, and 10 bases lay between the germline ends. This CDR3 is built from 14 residues.